These 2 T cell receptor beta chains came from one sample sequenced in a study of siplizumab effects on memory and regulatory T cells. Generated by immunoSEQ multiplex PCR, the TCRdb table keeps only in-frame clones and is missing some. The table includes some 81,000 clones, 95% detected once. Input material: CD8+ T cells sorted from blood. The receptor source for this set is a human donor in good health.

The chain combines TRBV29-1 with TRBJ2-3; D unclear. This CDR3 has 10 amino acids. The germline gives CDR1 SQVTM, CDR2 ANQGSEA. The V gene lost 0 bases and the J gene lost 8 bases, with 3 bases spanning the gap. The CDR3 nucleotides read TGCAGCGTTGAAGAGGTTACGCAGTATTTT. This codes for CSVEEVTQYF.

The CDR3 sequence is CASSRDPTRPEQFF. The CDR3 DNA follows: TGTGCCAGCAGCCGGGACCCCACGCGGCCTGAGCAGTTCTTC. This sequence joins TRBV9 and TRBJ2-1; D possibly uses TRBD1 or TRBD2 (5 bases each). Germline values: CDR1 SGDLS, CDR2 YYNGEE. The length of the CDR3 is 14 residues. Trimming took 4 bases from V and 9 from J, leaving 17 bases between them. Full variable domain (remainder filled in from reference TRBV9 and TRBJ2-1): DSGVTQTPKHLITATGQRVTLRCSPRSGDLSVYWYQQSLDQGLQFLIQYYNGEERAKGNILERFSAQQFPDLHSELNLSSLELGDSALYFCASSRDPTRPEQFFGPGTRLTVL.